Each of the 7 T cell receptor beta chains below was sequenced from the same sample in a study of cytomegalovirus exposure and HLA in healthy donors. Researchers ran the PCR with 60 Vbeta and 13 Jbeta primers. The method was immunoSEQ multiplex PCR; TCRdb's version includes in-frame clones alone and lacks a portion of them. In the table there are approximately 120,000 clones, over 70% of which are singletons. Sequences were obtained from PBMCs. Source of these receptors: a female donor in good health and CMV-seronegative.

The chain joins TRBV10-2 to TRBJ1-1; tentatively, D is TRBD1 (5 bases). The ends were cut back, 3 bases at V and 5 bases at J, with 7 bases in the middle. Per the germline V gene, CDR1 is WSHSY and CDR2 is SAAADI. This CDR3 has 12 residues. CDR3 sequence reads: CASSDGGTEAFF. In DNA form, the CDR3 reads TGCGCCAGCAGTGATGGGGGGACTGAAGCTTTCTTT.

This chain connects TRBV10-3 to TRBJ2-5; possibly TRBD1 for D (5 bases). The V gene's germline CDR1 is ENHRY and CDR2 SYGVKD. Between the trimmed V and J ends, which lost 2 bases and 4 bases, there was a span of 14 bases. The CDR3 loop spans 15 amino acids. CDR3 in DNA: TGTGCCATCAGTGAGAACAGGCTAGGCTTAGAGACCCAGTACTTC. This codes for CAISENRLGLETQYF.

This clone was seen only a few times. The rearrangement uses TRBV15 and TRBJ2-7; D perhaps matches TRBD2 (7 bases). This CDR3 comprises 15 residues. The germline V gene has CDR1 LNHNV and CDR2 YYDKDF (reference sequence). Deletions cut 0 bases from V and 1 base from J, with 10 bases between. The CDR3 DNA is TGTGCCACCAGCAGAGATAGGGGGGGATCCTACGAGCAGTACTTC. It yields the protein CATSRDRGGSYEQYF.

V usage is TRBV6-5 and J usage is TRBJ1-1; D not resolved. Germline V gene data show CDR1 as MNHEY and CDR2 as SVGAGI. V was pared by 0 bases and J by 7 bases, with 18 bases between. This CDR3 contains 16 residues. The CDR3 spells CASSYSVLEQSLEAFF. The CDR3 region has the DNA TGTGCCAGCAGTTACTCGGTTCTTGAGCAAAGCCTTGAAGCTTTCTTT.

CDR3 nucleotide sequence: TGTGCCAGCACGGCGGGGGGGGCGAACCTCGCCGTCTACACCTTC. Protein: CASTAGGANLAVYTF. This chain joins TRBV6-1 and TRBJ1-2; D may be TRBD1 (6 bases). V was trimmed by 7 bases and J by 10 bases, leaving 25 bases between them. The CDR3 runs to 15 residues. The V gene's germline CDR1 is MNHNS and CDR2 SASEGT.

The chain employs TRBV6-6 and TRBJ1-1; tentative D call: TRBD1 (6 bases). The CDR3 is made up of 12 amino acids. Trimming pared 10 bases from V and 8 bases from J, leaving 17 bases between. Germline V gene data show CDR1 as MNHNY and CDR2 as SVGAGI (reference sequence). As DNA, the CDR3 is TGTGCCACCCAAAACCCACAGGGAGAAGCTTTCTTT. This translates into CATQNPQGEAFF.

The chain carries TRBV2 and TRBJ2-7, with a tentative D call TRBD2 (7 bases). V was shortened by 6 bases and J by 1 base, with 16 bases between the two germline ends. Germline CDR1 reads SNHLY; CDR2 reads FYNNEI. The CDR3 extends over 15 amino acids. DNA for the CDR3: TGTGCCAGCAGCAAAGAGGGGGGGGGATCCTACGAGCAGTACTTC. It translates to CASSKEGGGSYEQYF.